This TCR beta chain was identified in a study of blood T cell repertoires in COVID-19. V lost 3 bases and J lost 5, with 11 bases in between. The CDR3 totals 13 residues. Germline V gene sequence: CDR1 SGHAT, CDR2 FQNNGV. Per the original methods: Estimation of nucleated cell counts was performed using reference gene primer amplification. The protocol was immunoSEQ multiplex PCR, while the TCRdb copy is restricted to in-frame clones and leaves out a portion. Clone size and V and J calls were adopted from that table, with D and trimming inferred from the DNA. This sample has about 270,000 clones; around 85% occur once, and the top ten carry approximately 12%.

This receptor was identified in a woman younger than 45 with COVID-19, enrolled during active disease. The chain recombines TRBV11-2 with TRBJ2-7; tentative D call: TRBD2 (5 bases). Sequenced sample: peripheral blood. The CDR3, as DNA: TGTGCCAGCAGCTTTTCCGGGGAAGACGAGCAGTACTTC. It is translated as CASSFSGEDEQYF. Variable domain in full (rest from reference TRBV11-2 and TRBJ2-7): EAGVAQSPRYKIIEKRQSVAFWCNPISGHATLYWYQQILGQGPKLLIQFQNNGVVDDSQLPKDRFSAERLKGVDSTLKIQPAKLEDSAVYLCASSFSGEDEQYFGPGTRLTVT.